These T cell receptor beta chains were read from a single sample in a study of naive and memory T cell subsets. Via MiXCR, TCRdb re-called the UMI-ligation and nested PCR reads, giving one row per CDR3 protein. The sample yields just over 80,000 distinct CDR3 sequences, around 9% seen once. The sample comprised naive CD8+ T cells from blood. These receptors were taken from a human donor in good health. CDR3s include the opening cysteine and the closing phenylalanine or tryptophan. D genes are given only for firm matches. The size entry is marked missing in some rows and otherwise reads once, few, many or a size class.

V	size	J	D	DNA	CDR3
TRBV27	few	TRBJ2-7	-	TGTGCCAGCAGTTTATCTACGGGCCGCCACGAGCAGTACTTC	CASSLSTGRHEQYF
TRBV4-3	many	TRBJ2-7	-	TGCGCCAGCAGCCAAGAAGTACGGGAGCCTAGGGAGCAGTACTTC	CASSQEVREPREQYF
TRBV5-4	once	TRBJ2-7	TRBD1	TGTGCCAGCAGCTGGGGCCCGGGACAGGGGAAACATTCGGCCTACGAGCAGTACTTC	CASSWGPGQGKHSAYEQYF
TRBV12-3/TRBV12-4	many	TRBJ1-1	-	TGTGCCAGCACCATGGGGGGTACGAACACTGAAGCTTTCTTT	CASTMGGTNTEAFF
TRBV6-5	-	TRBJ2-7	-	TGTGCCAGCAGGTCCGACTGGATTCTCTCCTACGAGCAGTACTTC	CASRSDWILSYEQYF
TRBV5-1	-	TRBJ1-1	TRBD1	TGCGCCAGCAGCCTTGACAGGGGGCCGGAAGCTTTCTTT	CASSLDRGPEAFF
TRBV5-1	-	TRBJ2-2	TRBD2	TGCGCCAGCAGCTCTAGCGGGAGAGAAACCGGGGAGCTGTTTTTT	CASSSSGRETGELFF
TRBV4-1	many	TRBJ1-5	-	TGCGCCAGCAGCCAGGCCGGTAGCAATCAGCCCCAGCATTTT	CASSQAGSNQPQHF
TRBV20-1	few	TRBJ2-7	TRBD2	TGCAGTGCTCCCCTTGAGCGGGAGGTCCCCTACGAGCAGTACTTC	CSAPLEREVPYEQYF
TRBV5-6	few	TRBJ2-3	-	TGTGCCAGCAGCGTGAAAGTGGGGAGGCGCGCAGATACGCAGTATTTT	CASSVKVGRRADTQYF
TRBV10-3	few	TRBJ2-1	TRBD1	TGTGCCATCAGTGAGGTACAGGGGAGCTACAATGAGCAGTTCTTC	CAISEVQGSYNEQFF
TRBV24-1	few	TRBJ2-1	-	TGTGCCACCAGTTCCGGGAGCTCCTACAATGAGCAGTTCTTC	CATSSGSSYNEQFF
TRBV24-1	many	TRBJ2-1	TRBD2	TGTGCCACCAGTGACTCGTCCGGACTAGCGGGCTCCTACAATGAGCAGTTCTTC	CATSDSSGLAGSYNEQFF
TRBV29-1	-	TRBJ2-7	TRBD2	TGCAGCGTTACTCGGGCGGGGGGGCAAATCTCCTACGAGCAGTACTTC	CSVTRAGGQISYEQYF
TRBV9	many	TRBJ2-3	TRBD2	TGTGCCAGCAGCGGACCTACTAGCGGCCGCCGGGATACGCAGTATTTT	CASSGPTSGRRDTQYF
TRBV7-9	many	TRBJ2-7	TRBD1	TGTGCCAGCAGCCTCCCGGACAGGGGGCTGTATGAGCAGTACTTC	CASSLPDRGLYEQYF
TRBV2	-	TRBJ1-5	-	TGTGCCAGCAGTGGGGGGGAGACCCATACGCCCCAGCATTTT	CASSGGETHTPQHF
TRBV20-1	many	TRBJ1-2	TRBD1	TGCAGTGCTCAAAGCCGGGACAGGGTAGATGGCTACACCTTC	CSAQSRDRVDGYTF
TRBV5-8	many	TRBJ2-1	TRBD1	TGTGCCAGCAGCGGGACAGGGTCCGTCAATGAGCAGTTCTTC	CASSGTGSVNEQFF
TRBV15	-	TRBJ2-7	-	TGTGCCACCAGCAGAGAGAGGGGATACGAGCAGTACTTC	CATSRERGYEQYF
TRBV4-3	few	TRBJ2-1	TRBD2	TGCGCCAGCAGCCAAGAAGCGGGAGTGGGGAATGAGCAGTTCTTC	CASSQEAGVGNEQFF
TRBV4-3	many	TRBJ2-6	-	TGCGCCAGCAGCCAAGATAGAACTTCTGGGGCCAACGTCCTGACTTTC	CASSQDRTSGANVLTF
TRBV3-1	few	TRBJ2-7	TRBD2	TGTGCCAGCAGCCAAGGAACGAAGCGGGCGGGGGGCGAGCAGTACTTC	CASSQGTKRAGGEQYF
TRBV19	-	TRBJ2-5	-	TGTGCCAGTAGTATAGGACTAGGGAAGATGGAGACCCAGTACTTC	CASSIGLGKMETQYF
TRBV10-3	many	TRBJ2-3	TRBD2	TGTGCCATCAGCAGACCCGGGACTAGCGGTGGTCGGGGCGCAGATACGCAGTATTTT	CAISRPGTSGGRGADTQYF
TRBV7-9	few	TRBJ1-1	-	TGTGCCAGCAGCACGACAGGAACACTGAAAGCTTTCTTT	CASSTTGTLKAFF
TRBV28	-	TRBJ2-7	TRBD2	TGTGCCAGCAGTGAAATTGGGGTAGCGGGAGGGGTCTACGAGCAGTACTTC	CASSEIGVAGGVYEQYF
TRBV3-1	few	TRBJ2-3	-	TGTGCCAGCAGCCGAGTCCCTAGCGAAACTAGCACAGATACGCAGTATTTT	CASSRVPSETSTDTQYF
TRBV29-1	many	TRBJ2-1	TRBD1	TGCAGCGTTGAAGGAGCTTTAGGACAGGGAATTCAGGAGCAGTTCTTC	CSVEGALGQGIQEQFF
TRBV9	-	TRBJ2-1	-	TGTGCCAGCAGCCCACCTGGGGGCGGACTGCAGTTCTTC	CASSPPGGGLQFF
TRBV20-1	few	TRBJ2-3	-	TGCAGTGCTGAACAACTACTCACCTTTTCTGATACGCAGTATTTT	CSAEQLLTFSDTQYF
TRBV6-2/TRBV6-3	few	TRBJ1-1	TRBD1	TGTGCCAGCAGATTAGCCCCGGGACAGCCTGAAGCTTTCTTT	CASRLAPGQPEAFF
TRBV29-1	many	TRBJ2-7	-	TGCAGCGTTGAAGACGGTACCTACGAGCAGTACTTC	CSVEDGTYEQYF
TRBV6-5	-	TRBJ1-1	-	TGTGCCAGCAGTTACTCAGGTGTGAACACTGAAGCTTTCTTT	CASSYSGVNTEAFF
TRBV6-2/TRBV6-3	-	TRBJ2-1	-	TGTGCCAGCAGCGACTTCCTTCCCTCTAGCTCCTACAATGAGCAGTTCTTC	CASSDFLPSSSYNEQFF
TRBV18	many	TRBJ2-7	-	TGTGCCAGCTCACCACCGGACGGCTCCTACGAGCAGTACTTC	CASSPPDGSYEQYF
TRBV29-1	few	TRBJ2-1	-	TGCAGCGTTGAAGGGGTAGCGGTCACCCACAATGAGCAGTTCTTC	CSVEGVAVTHNEQFF
TRBV7-9	-	TRBJ1-1	TRBD1	TGTGCCAGCAGCCAATCACAGGGGGGCACTGAAGCTTTCTTT	CASSQSQGGTEAFF
TRBV11-2	many	TRBJ2-5	TRBD1	TGTGCCAGCAGCTTAGTACCGGGACAGGGGGCAGAGACCCAGTACTTC	CASSLVPGQGAETQYF
TRBV7-6	many	TRBJ2-1	TRBD2	TGTGCCAGCAGCTTACGTTCGGTTTGGCGGGAGGACGCCGGGGAGCAGTTCTTC	CASSLRSVWREDAGEQFF
TRBV20-1	-	TRBJ2-3	TRBD2	TGCAGTGCCACCACTCTAGCGGGAGGGTGGGCAGATACGCAGTATTTT	CSATTLAGGWADTQYF
TRBV6-2/TRBV6-3	many	TRBJ2-3	-	TGTGCCAGCAGTTACGGCACAGATACGCAGTATTTT	CASSYGTDTQYF